One sample yielded the 14 T cell receptor beta chains listed below, sequenced in a study of beta chain features in type 1 diabetes. Sequenced material consisted of expressed TCRB transcripts (all of the isolated RNA was reverse transcribed). Profiling relied on immunoSEQ multiplex PCR, and the TCRdb table lists in-frame clones only, not all of them. The data show hundreds of thousands of clones, with 14% to 15% seen just once and approximately 0.015% held by the top ten. The study, taken as a whole, reports: Shorter TCRB CDR3s, moderately but significantly so, were found in Type 1 diabetes patients in all four CD4+ subsets.

No antigens are known for them. Sequences were obtained from naive CD4+ T cells from blood. These receptors originate from a man between 18 and 29 years old with type 1 diabetes.

The chain couples TRBV4-1 to TRBJ2-2; the match to TRBD2 covers 7 bases. The CDR3 is 17 residues long. Trimming took 1 base from V and 1 from J; bases not matched to a gene: 6. Germline-derived CDR1 and CDR2 are MGHRA and YSYEKL. The CDR3 spells CASSQVASGKNTGELFF. The CDR3 region has the DNA TGCGCCAGCAGCCAAGTCGCGAGCGGGAAGAACACCGGGGAGCTGTTTTTT.

The chain employs TRBV5-1 and TRBJ2-1; 11 bases are shared with TRBD2. With 4 bases clipped from V and 2 bases from J, the junction kept 11 bases outside the gene matches. Germline V gene sequence: CDR1 SGHRS, CDR2 YFSETQ. The CDR3 loop spans 18 amino acids. The CDR3 spells CASSPSRYSGGAYNEQFF. The CDR3 coding sequence is TGCGCCAGCAGCCCAAGTCGCTATAGCGGGGGGGCCTACAATGAGCAGTTCTTC.

The chain carries TRBV30 and TRBJ2-7; the D gene is possibly TRBD2 (5 bases). The V end lost 2 bases, the J end lost 3 bases, and 14 bases lay between the germline ends. The CDR3 is made up of 14 amino acids. Germline V gene sequence: CDR1 GTSNPN, CDR2 SVGIG (reference sequence). The CDR3 region is CAWSPRAAVYEQYF. CDR3 bases: TGTGCCTGGAGTCCGAGGGCCGCGGTCTACGAGCAGTACTTC.

The chain couples TRBV2 to TRBJ2-3; tentative D call: TRBD1 (5 bases). Germline V gene data show CDR1 as SNHLY and CDR2 as FYNNEI. The CDR3 is made up of 14 amino acids. Trimming took off 5 bases at V and 0 bases at J, with 9 bases between the two ends. CDR3 coding DNA: TGTGCCAGCAGTCGACAGAGTAGCACAGATACGCAGTATTTT. Translating gives CASSRQSSTDTQYF. Full variable domain (outside the CDR3, taken from reference TRBV2 and TRBJ2-3): EPEVTQTPSHQVTQMGQEVILRCVPISNHLYFYWYRQILGQKVEFLVSFYNNEISEKSEIFDDQFSVERPDGSNFTLKIRSTKLEDSAMYFCASSRQSSTDTQYFGPGTRLTVL.

This clone was picked up a small number of times. The chain combines TRBV30 with TRBJ2-1; D not resolved. The germline V gene encodes CDR1 GTSNPN and CDR2 SVGIG (reference sequence). The length of the CDR3 is 16 residues. Trimming pared 4 bases from V and 2 bases from J, leaving 18 bases between. The DNA of the CDR3 is TGTGCCTGGACCCTGGGCGACCCGCGCGCCTACAATGAGCAGTTCTTC. This encodes CAWTLGDPRAYNEQFF.

This clone was counted only a few times. The rearrangement joins TRBV13 to TRBJ2-5; possible D gene TRBD2, 6 bases. Trimming shortened V by 4 bases and J by 4 bases, and 13 bases separated the two germline ends. Germline V gene sequence: CDR1 PRHDT, CDR2 FYEKMQ (reference sequence). CDR3 length: 14 amino acids. The CDR3 DNA reads TGTGCCAGCAGCTCGGGACTCCAAGGAGAGACCCAGTACTTC. Its translation: CASSSGLQGETQYF.

The chain combines TRBV30 with TRBJ1-2; 8 bases are shared with TRBD1. J lost 7 bases, V lost 7 bases, and 8 bases had no gene match. Germline V CDR1 and CDR2: GTSNPN, SVGIG (reference sequence). The CDR3 is 12 residues long. This chain's CDR3 is CAFTPGGGGYTF. The CDR3 DNA reads as TGTGCCTTTACTCCAGGGGGCGGTGGCTACACCTTC.

The V gene is TRBV4-3, the J gene TRBJ2-6, with a weak D call TRBD1 (6 bases). CDR1 and CDR2 from the germline V gene are LGHNA and YSLEER. This CDR3 spans 19 amino acids. Trimming took off 3 bases at V and 0 bases at J, with 18 bases between the two ends. The CDR3 nucleotides read TGCGCCAGCAGCCATGTTCAGGGGAAGGGTTACTCTGGGGCCAACGTCCTGACTTTC. Residues: CASSHVQGKGYSGANVLTF.

This clone was observed a few times. The V call is TRBV7-9, the J call TRBJ1-2, with TRBD1 identical over 8 bases. CDR1 is SEHNR and CDR2 is FQNEAQ in the germline V gene (reference sequence). The CDR3 contains 14 residues. V lost 5 bases, J lost 7 bases, and 9 bases stayed unmatched. The CDR3: CASSGQGAAGGYTF. The CDR3 region has the DNA TGTGCCAGCAGCGGCCAGGGGGCGGCTGGTGGCTACACCTTC. The complete variable domain, with remaining parts taken from reference TRBV7-9 and TRBJ1-2, reads DTGVSQNPRHKITKRGQNVTFRCDPISEHNRLYWYRQTLGQGPEFLTYFQNEAQLEKSRLLSDRFSAERPKGSFSTLEIQRTEQGDSAMYLCASSGQGAAGGYTFGSGTRLTVV.

J is TRBJ2-1 and V is TRBV7-2, with 7 nucleotides matching TRBD1. CDR3 length: 14 amino acids. The junction had 11 bases not matched to a gene; V was cut back by 6 bases and J by 9 bases. Germline V gives CDR1 SGHTA, CDR2 FQGNSA. CDR3 residues: CASSPVGQEREQFF. CDR3 sequence (DNA): TGTGCCAGCAGTCCAGTCGGACAGGAACGTGAGCAGTTCTTC. The entire variable domain, with the rest obtained from reference TRBV7-2 and TRBJ2-1, is as follows: GAGVSQSPSNKVTEKGKDVELRCDPISGHTALYWYRQSLGQGLEFLIYFQGNSAPDKSGLPSDRFSAERTGGSVSTLTIQRTQQEDSAVYLCASSPVGQEREQFFGPGTRLTVL.

This clone was counted between two and nine times. The chain carries TRBV25-1 and TRBJ2-3; maybe TRBD1 (5 bases). The germline V gene encodes CDR1 MGHDK and CDR2 SYGVNS. V was trimmed by 8 bases and J by 3 bases, leaving 12 bases between them. The CDR3 is 13 amino acids. The CDR3 DNA follows: TGTGCCAGCGGGGCCAGGGAAACAGATACGCAGTATTTT. It codes for CASGARETDTQYF.

In its sample, this clone was seen a few times. The CDR3 spells CASSNYNQPQHF. CDR3 coding DNA: TGTGCCAGCAGTAACTACAATCAGCCCCAGCATTTT. The chain is built from TRBV28 and TRBJ1-5, with D unclear. CDR3 size: 12 residues. Germline assignment: CDR1 MDHEN and CDR2 SYDVKM. The V end was cut by 5 bases, the J end by 3 bases, with 5 bases between. Full variable domain (outside the CDR3, taken from reference TRBV28 and TRBJ1-5): DVKVTQSSRYLVKRTGEKVFLECVQDMDHENMFWYRQDPGLGLRLIYFSYDVKMKEKGDIPEGYSVSREKKERFSLILESASTNQTSMYLCASSNYNQPQHFGDGTRLSIL.

This clone was counted between two and nine times. This rearrangement joins TRBV12-5 to TRBJ2-3, with D unresolved. The length of the CDR3 is 16 residues. V lost 5 bases and J lost 6, with 21 bases in between. Germline values: CDR1 LGHNT, CDR2 FRNRAP. The chain's CDR3 is CASGGQSSPVVDTQYF. As DNA, the CDR3 is TGTGCTAGTGGTGGCCAGAGTAGCCCAGTAGTGGATACGCAGTATTTT.

This clone was seen a handful of times. Here the CDR3 reads CASSPQASGAQGDTQYF. The CDR3 nucleotides are TGTGCCAGCTCACCACAGGCTAGCGGGGCCCAGGGAGATACGCAGTATTTT. The V gene is TRBV18, the J gene TRBJ2-3; 9 bases map to TRBD2. V shed 1 base and J 5 bases; nucleotides not matched to a gene: 10. CDR1 is KGHSH, CDR2 LQKENI, per germline. There are 17 residues in the CDR3.